This TCR beta chain was obtained from a study of blood T cell repertoires in COVID-19. For the study at large: T cells, B-cell-depleted T cells, or PBMCs provided the cDNA or gDNA that served as material.

In the original workflow: How many nucleated cells were present was estimated from reference gene primer amplification. Data came from immunoSEQ multiplex PCR; TCRdb stores just in-frame clones and leaves some out. V, J and clone size reflect that table, while D and trimming were determined from the DNA. This table has some 67,000 clones, around 87% appearing once. The ends lost 3 bases at V and 10 bases at J; junction bases unmatched: 18. The CDR3 loop spans 18 amino acids. Germline CDR1 and CDR2: SEHNR and FQNEAQ (reference sequence). Sequencing was performed on peripheral blood. This clonotype was sampled from a woman aged 55-70 years with acute or convalescent COVID-19. The chain has TRBV7-9 and TRBJ1-6; 7 nucleotides agree with TRBD1. The CDR3 loop is CASSFIGTATQGVSPLHF. The CDR3, as DNA: TGTGCCAGCAGCTTCATAGGGACAGCGACCCAAGGGGTCTCACCCCTCCACTTT.